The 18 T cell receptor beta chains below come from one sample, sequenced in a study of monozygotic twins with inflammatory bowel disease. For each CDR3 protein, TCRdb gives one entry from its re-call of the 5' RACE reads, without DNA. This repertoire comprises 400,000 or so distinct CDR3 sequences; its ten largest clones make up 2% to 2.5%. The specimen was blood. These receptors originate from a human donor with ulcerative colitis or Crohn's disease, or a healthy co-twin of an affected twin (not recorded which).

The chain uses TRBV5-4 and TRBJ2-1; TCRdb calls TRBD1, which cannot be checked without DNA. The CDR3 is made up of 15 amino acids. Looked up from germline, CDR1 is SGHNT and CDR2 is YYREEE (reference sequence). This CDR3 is CASSLSGTGLFEQFF.

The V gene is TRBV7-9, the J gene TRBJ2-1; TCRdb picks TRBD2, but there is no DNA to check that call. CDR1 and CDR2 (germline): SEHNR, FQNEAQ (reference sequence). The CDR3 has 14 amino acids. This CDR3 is CASHDTSGTNEQFF.

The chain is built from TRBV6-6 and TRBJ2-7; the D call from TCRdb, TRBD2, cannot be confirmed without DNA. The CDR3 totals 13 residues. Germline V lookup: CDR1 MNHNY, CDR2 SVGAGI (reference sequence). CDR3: CASLAGVSHEQYF.

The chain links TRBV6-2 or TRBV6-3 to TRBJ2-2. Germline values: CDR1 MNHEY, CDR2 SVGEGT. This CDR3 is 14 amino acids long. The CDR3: CASSWQENTGELFF.

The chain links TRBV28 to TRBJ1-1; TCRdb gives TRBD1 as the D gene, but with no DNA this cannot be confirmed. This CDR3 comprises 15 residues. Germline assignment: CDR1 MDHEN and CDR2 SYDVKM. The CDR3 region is CASSLFGGKGTEAFF. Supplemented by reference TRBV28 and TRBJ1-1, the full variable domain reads DVKVTQSSRYLVKRTGEKVFLECVQDMDHENMFWYRQDPGLGLRLIYFSYDVKMKEKGDIPEGYSVSREKKERFSLILESASTNQTSMYLCASSLFGGKGTEAFFGQGTRLTVV.

CDR3 amino acids: CASSLDPALNTEAFF. The chain uses TRBV5-1 and TRBJ1-1; checking the TCRdb D call of TRBD1 is not possible without DNA. Germline-derived CDR1 and CDR2 are SGHRS and YFSETQ. The length of the CDR3 is 15 residues.

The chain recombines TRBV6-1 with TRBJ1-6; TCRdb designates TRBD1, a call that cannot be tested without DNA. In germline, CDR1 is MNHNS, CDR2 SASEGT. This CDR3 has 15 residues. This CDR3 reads CASRPIGHSNSPLHF.

The CDR3 reads CASSTDRFYSPLHF. V usage is TRBV6-5 and J usage is TRBJ1-6; TCRdb picks TRBD1, but there is no DNA to check that call. The CDR3 is 14 residues long. Germline CDR1 MNHEY, CDR2 SVGAGI.

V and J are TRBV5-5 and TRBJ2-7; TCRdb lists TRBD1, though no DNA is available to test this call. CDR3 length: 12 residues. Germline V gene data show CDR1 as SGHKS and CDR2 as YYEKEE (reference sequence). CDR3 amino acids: CASSIQGAASIF.

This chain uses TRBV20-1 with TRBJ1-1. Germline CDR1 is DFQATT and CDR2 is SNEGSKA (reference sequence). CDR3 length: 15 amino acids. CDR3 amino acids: CSARDLQGMNTEAFF.

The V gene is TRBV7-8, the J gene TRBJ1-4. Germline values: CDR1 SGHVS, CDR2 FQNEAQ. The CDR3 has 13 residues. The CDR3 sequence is CASSLGFNEKLFF.

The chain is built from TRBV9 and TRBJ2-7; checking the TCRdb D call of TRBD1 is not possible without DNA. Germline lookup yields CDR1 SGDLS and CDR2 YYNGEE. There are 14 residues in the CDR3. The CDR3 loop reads CASSLGPVSYEQYF.

The CDR3 loop reads CASSRLAGGYNEQFF. V usage is TRBV11-2 and J usage is TRBJ2-1; the TCRdb call, TRBD2, lacks DNA for checking. Germline V gives CDR1 SGHAT, CDR2 FQNNGV. This CDR3 is 15 amino acids long.

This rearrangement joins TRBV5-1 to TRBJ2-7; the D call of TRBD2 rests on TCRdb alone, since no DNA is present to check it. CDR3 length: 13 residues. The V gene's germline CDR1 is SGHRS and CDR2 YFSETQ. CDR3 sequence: CASSFRASHEQYF.

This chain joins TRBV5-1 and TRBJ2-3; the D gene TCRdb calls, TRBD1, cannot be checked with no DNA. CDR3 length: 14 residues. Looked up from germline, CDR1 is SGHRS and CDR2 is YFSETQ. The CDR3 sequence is CASSSGQDTDTQYF.

Here the CDR3 reads CASIERPPTGTRGNEQYF. The V and J genes are TRBV11-2 and TRBJ2-7; TCRdb selects TRBD2, and the lack of DNA leaves this call unchecked. The CDR3 runs to 18 residues. Germline CDR1 is SGHAT and CDR2 is FQNNGV.

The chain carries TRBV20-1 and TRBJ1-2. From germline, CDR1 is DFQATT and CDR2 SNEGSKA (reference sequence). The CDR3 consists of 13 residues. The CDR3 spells CSANRGVNYGYTF.

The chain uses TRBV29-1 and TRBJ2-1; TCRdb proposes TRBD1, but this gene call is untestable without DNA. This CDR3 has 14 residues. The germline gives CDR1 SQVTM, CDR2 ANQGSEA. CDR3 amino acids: CSVEGQGAYNEQFF.